This T cell receptor beta chain was observed in a study of blood T cell repertoires in COVID-19. About the study: Whether acute or convalescent, the COVID-19 samples came from the United States, Italy and Spain. T cells, B-cell-depleted T cells, or PBMCs supplied cDNA or gDNA.

In the source study's methods: Reference gene primer amplification in the assay estimated nucleated cell counts. Libraries were prepared by immunoSEQ multiplex PCR; TCRdb keeps only in-frame clonotypes and omits some of them. V, J and clone size derive from that table, while D and trimming were established from the DNA sequence. This table holds about 250,000 clones, approximately 80% found once. Germline V CDR1 and CDR2: SGHTA, FQGTGA. The CDR3 is made up of 16 amino acids. Trimming stripped 3 bases from V and 2 bases from J, with 11 bases between. The chain joins TRBV7-3 to TRBJ2-6; tentatively, D is TRBD2 (5 bases). The clonotype originates from a woman aged 40-49 years with active or convalescent COVID-19. Material: peripheral blood. CDR3 loop: CASSLGGLAGANVLTF. The CDR3 DNA reads as TGTGCCAGCAGCTTGGGCGGGCTGGCTGGGGCCAACGTCCTGACTTTC.